This T cell receptor beta chain was profiled in a study of cytomegalovirus exposure and HLA in healthy donors. Trimming removed 7 bases at V and 2 bases at J, with 15 bases between. Germline V CDR1 and CDR2: MGHDK, SYGVNS. This CDR3 contains 14 residues. Generated by immunoSEQ multiplex PCR, the TCRdb table keeps only in-frame clones and is missing some. The sample records 150,000 to 200,000 clones, 91% being singletons. Sequencing was carried out using PBMCs. This receptor was taken from a woman aged 18-29 years in good health and CMV-seropositive. The V call is TRBV25-1, the J call TRBJ2-7, with D possibly being TRBD2 (7 bases). DNA for the CDR3: TGTGCCAGCAAGGAAGGGGGGGCTCCCTACGAGCAGTACTTC. Its protein is CASKEGGAPYEQYF.